This TCR beta chain was retrieved from a study of blood T cells in healthy people across ages. General study findings and limits: Diversity figures based on one million T cells were deemed too low. It was the long-lived donors that had more naive CD4+ cells and higher diversity than aged donors.

Trimming at V came to 6 bases and at J to 0 bases, leaving 14 bases not matched to a gene. The CDR3 is 17 residues long. CDR1 DFQATT and CDR2 SNEGSKA come from the germline V gene (reference sequence). Total RNA was isolated from each sample in quantities of at least 6 micrograms. On this clonotype itself: The antigen is unknown.

Alongside a J-beta primer mix, a sample-barcoded 5' primer served in a second PCR lasting roughly 7 to 11 cycles. The template-switch adaptor was a 5' adaptor with 12 random nucleotides. It tagged each cDNA molecule. MiXCR was run by TCRdb on the 5' RACE reads, yielding one entry per CDR3 protein. The sample consists of about 1,400,000 distinct CDR3 sequences, almost 60% of them appearing once. This TCR derives from a man aged 18 to 30 in good health. Sequencing was done on a sample of blood. The chain has TRBV20-1 and TRBJ2-4; 7 nucleotides align to TRBD2. The CDR3 bases are TGCAGTGCCCTGGGAAGGTCGGGAGGACTAGCCAAAAACATTCAGTACTTC. It yields the protein CSALGRSGGLAKNIQYF.